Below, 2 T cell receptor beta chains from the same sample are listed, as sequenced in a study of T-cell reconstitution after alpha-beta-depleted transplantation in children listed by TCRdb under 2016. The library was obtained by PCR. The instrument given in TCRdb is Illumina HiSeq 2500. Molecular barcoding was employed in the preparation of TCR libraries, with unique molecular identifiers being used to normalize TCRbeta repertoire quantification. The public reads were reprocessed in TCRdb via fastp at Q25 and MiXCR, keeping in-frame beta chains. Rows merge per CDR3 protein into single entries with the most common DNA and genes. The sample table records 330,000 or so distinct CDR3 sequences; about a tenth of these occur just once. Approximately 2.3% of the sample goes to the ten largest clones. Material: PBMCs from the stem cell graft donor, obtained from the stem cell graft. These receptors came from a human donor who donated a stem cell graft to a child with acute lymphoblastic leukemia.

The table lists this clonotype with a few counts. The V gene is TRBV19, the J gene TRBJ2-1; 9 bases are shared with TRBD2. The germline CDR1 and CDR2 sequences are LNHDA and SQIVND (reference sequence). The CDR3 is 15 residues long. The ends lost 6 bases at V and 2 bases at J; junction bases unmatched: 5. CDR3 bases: TGTGCCAGTAGGGTAGCGGGAGTGGCCTACAATGAGCAGTTCTTC. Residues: CASRVAGVAYNEQFF.

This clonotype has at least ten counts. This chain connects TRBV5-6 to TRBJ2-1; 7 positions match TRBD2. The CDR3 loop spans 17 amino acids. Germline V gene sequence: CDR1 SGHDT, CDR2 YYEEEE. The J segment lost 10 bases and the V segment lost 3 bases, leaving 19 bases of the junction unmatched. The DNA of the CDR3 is TGTGCCAGCAGCTCGGAACTAGGACTAGGGAAGTCCAGGGAGCAGTTCTTC. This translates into CASSSELGLGKSREQFF. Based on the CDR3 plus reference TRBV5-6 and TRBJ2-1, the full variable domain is DAGVTQSPTHLIKTRGQQVTLRCSPKSGHDTVSWYQQALGQGPQFIFQYYEEEERQRGNFPDRFSGHQFPNYSSELNVNALLLGDSALYLCASSSELGLGKSREQFFGPGTRLTVL.